Following are 3 T cell receptor beta chains from one sample sequenced in a study of response to subunit inactivated influenza vaccine. TCRdb itself ran the RT-PCR reads through MiXCR, one entry per CDR3 protein. The sample yields 600,000 to 700,000 distinct CDR3 sequences, approximately 14% seen once. This specimen was PBMCs from blood, taken around 14 days before vaccination. These receptors were obtained from a middle-aged man who received an inactivated influenza vaccine.

This clonotype showed up just a few times. V gene TRBV5-5 combines with J gene TRBJ2-7; perhaps TRBD1 as D (5 bases). The germline V and J ends were trimmed by 6 bases and 3 bases, with 13 bases remaining between them. Germline V gene sequence: CDR1 SGHKS, CDR2 YYEKEE (reference sequence). The CDR3 contains 13 residues. CDR3 sequence (DNA): TGTGCCAGCAACAAAGGGGCCAGCTACGAGCAGTACTTC. It specifies CASNKGASYEQYF.

This clonotype was found a few times. This sequence joins TRBV7-2 and TRBJ2-2; 9 nucleotides match TRBD2. CDR3 length: 16 residues. V shed 5 bases and J 5 bases; nucleotides not matched to a gene: 9. Per the germline V gene, CDR1 is SGHTA and CDR2 is FQGNSA. CDR3 sequence (DNA): TGTGCCAGCAGCCCCCGGAGCGGGGGGTGGACCGGGGAGCTGTTTTTT. It specifies CASSPRSGGWTGELFF.

The chain recombines TRBV20-1 with TRBJ2-7; D remains unclear. The CDR3 covers 12 residues. Deletions cut 6 bases from V and 4 bases from J, with 13 bases between. CDR1 and CDR2 (germline): DFQATT, SNEGSKA (reference sequence). The CDR3 region is CSAALDPYEQYF. CDR3 sequence (DNA): TGCAGTGCCGCCCTAGACCCTTACGAGCAGTACTTC.